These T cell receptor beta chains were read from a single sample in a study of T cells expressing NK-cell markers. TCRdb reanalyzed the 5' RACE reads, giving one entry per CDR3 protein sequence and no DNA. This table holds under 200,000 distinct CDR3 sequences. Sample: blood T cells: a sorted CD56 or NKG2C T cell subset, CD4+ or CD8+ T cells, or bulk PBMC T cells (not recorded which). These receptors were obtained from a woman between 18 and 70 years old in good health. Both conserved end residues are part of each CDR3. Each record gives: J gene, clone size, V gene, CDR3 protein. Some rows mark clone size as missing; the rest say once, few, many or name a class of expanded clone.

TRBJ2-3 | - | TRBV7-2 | CASSLKGSDTQYF
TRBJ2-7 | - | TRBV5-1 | CASSLVTYLGEQYF
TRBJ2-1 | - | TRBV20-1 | CSASGSRVNEQFF
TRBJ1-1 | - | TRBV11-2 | CASSLEFSEAFF
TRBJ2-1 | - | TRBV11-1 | CASSPRGLAGGRYNEQFF
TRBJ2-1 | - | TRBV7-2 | CASSLSSVRGDYNEQFF
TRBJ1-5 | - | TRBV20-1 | CSARRDSNQPQHF
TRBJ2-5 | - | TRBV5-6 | CASSLNRDTLETQYF
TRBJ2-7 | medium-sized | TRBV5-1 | CASSLDQGSYEQYF
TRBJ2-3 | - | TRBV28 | CASRTMTSAKTTDTQYF
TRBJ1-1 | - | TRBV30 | CAWSMRDTEAFF
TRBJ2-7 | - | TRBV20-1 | CSATLPTSGEHEQYF
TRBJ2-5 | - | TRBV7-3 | CASSSNRGRFGETQYF
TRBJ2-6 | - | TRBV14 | CASSPTLSGANVLTF
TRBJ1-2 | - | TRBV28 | CASSLRRNYGYTF
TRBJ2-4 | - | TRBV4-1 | CASSHSGPQAENIQYF
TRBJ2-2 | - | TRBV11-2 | CASSLVRGRNTGELFF
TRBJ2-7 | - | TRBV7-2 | CASSLGADYEQYF
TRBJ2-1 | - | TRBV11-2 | CASSLDQWGTRVEQFF
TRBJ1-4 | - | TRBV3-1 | CASSQGPATNEKLFF
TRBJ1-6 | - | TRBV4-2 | CASSQGTADNSPLHF
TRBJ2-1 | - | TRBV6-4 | CASSDSKTGYIAEQFF
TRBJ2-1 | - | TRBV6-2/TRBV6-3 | CASSYGDYNEQFF
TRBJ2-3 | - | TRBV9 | CASSVTGGALTDTQYF
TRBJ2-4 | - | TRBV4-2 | CASSRSRANENIQYF
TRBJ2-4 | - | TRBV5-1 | CASSFKRGQENIQYF
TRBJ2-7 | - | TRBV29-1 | CSVRLAGVPYEQYF
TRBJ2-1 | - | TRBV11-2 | CASRYRGLSSYNEQFF
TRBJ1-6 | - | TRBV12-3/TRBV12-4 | CASSLYGQGGSPLHF
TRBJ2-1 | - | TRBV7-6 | CASSLESGGSYNEQFF
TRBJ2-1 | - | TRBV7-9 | CASSLGYDRNEQFF
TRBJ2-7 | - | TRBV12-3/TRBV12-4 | CASRASGINEQYF
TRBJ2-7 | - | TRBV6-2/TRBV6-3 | CASRKTGRNEQYF
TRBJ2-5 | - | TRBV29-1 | CSVLRTTSGVETQYF
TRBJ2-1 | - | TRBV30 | CAWSPWTDPYNEQFF
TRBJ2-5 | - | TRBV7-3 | CASSLIGHPGETQYF
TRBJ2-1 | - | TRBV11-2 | CASSYRTSGEYNEQFF
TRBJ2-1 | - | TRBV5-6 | CASSLDPSESYNEQFF
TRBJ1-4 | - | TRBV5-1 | CASSLPLTGEEKLFF
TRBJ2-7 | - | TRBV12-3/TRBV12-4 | CASRGGVSSYEQYF
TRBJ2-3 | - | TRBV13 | CASSLESGDSYTDTQYF
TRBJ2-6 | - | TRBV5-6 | CASRIGLSGANVLTF
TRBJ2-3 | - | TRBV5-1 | CASSLALAGGPTRDTQYF
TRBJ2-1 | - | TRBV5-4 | CASSKGLAGGYNEQFF
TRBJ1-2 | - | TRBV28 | CASTPRQAGYGYTF
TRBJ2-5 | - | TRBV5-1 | CASSARARNQETQYF
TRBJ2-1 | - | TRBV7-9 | CASIENIRGGFF
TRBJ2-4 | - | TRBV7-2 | CASNEGRGNIQYF
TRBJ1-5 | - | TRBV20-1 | CSARGLDRRSNQPQHF
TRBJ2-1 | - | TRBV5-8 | CASSLAVGKGEQFF
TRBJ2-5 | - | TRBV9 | CASSPASRSGGLRETQYF
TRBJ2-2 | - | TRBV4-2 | CASSPPLTGRGLFF
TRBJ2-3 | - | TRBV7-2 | CASSLVRGETDTQYF
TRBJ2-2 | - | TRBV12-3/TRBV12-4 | CASSSGTARTGELFF
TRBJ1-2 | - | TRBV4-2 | CASSRDSGTGDGYTF
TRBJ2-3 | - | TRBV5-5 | CASSLDSGLTDTQYF
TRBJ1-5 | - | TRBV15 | CATSRDSRTGQPQHF